The TCR beta chain under discussion was sequenced for a study of blood T cell repertoires in COVID-19. The wider study: Sites across the United States, Italy and Spain contributed samples from acute and convalescent COVID-19.

Original analysis: Estimates of nucleated cell counts were drawn from the amplification of reference gene primers. Data came from immunoSEQ multiplex PCR; TCRdb stores just in-frame clones and leaves some out. Clone size and V and J calls were adopted from that table, with D and trimming inferred from the DNA. The data contain some 260,000 clones, under 85% of them singletons. The V and J ends lost 3 bases and 2 bases respectively, with 17 bases between them. Germline V gene data show CDR1 as MNHNS and CDR2 as SASEGT. This CDR3 is 16 amino acids long. Sequencing used peripheral blood. The sequence was obtained from a woman aged 40 to 50 with active or convalescent COVID-19. The chain joins TRBV6-1 to TRBJ2-7; tentative D call: TRBD1 (6 bases). The CDR3 sequence is CASSDQSRTVAYEQYF. CDR3 DNA: TGTGCCAGCAGTGATCAATCAAGGACAGTTGCCTACGAGCAGTACTTC.